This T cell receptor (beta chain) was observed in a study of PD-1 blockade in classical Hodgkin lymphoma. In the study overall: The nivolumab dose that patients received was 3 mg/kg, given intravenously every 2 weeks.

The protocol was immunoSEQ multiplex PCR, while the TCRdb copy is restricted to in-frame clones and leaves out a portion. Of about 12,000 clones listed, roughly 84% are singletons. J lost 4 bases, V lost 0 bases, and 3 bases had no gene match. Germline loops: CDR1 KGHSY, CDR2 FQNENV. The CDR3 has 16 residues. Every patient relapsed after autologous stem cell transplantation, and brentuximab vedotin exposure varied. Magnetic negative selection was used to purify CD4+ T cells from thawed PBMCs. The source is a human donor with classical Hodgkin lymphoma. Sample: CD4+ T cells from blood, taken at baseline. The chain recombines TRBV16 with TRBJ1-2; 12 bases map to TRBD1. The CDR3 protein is CASSQSGTGGGYGYTF. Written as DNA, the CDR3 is TGTGCCAGCAGCCAATCCGGGACAGGGGGCGGCTATGGCTACACCTTC.